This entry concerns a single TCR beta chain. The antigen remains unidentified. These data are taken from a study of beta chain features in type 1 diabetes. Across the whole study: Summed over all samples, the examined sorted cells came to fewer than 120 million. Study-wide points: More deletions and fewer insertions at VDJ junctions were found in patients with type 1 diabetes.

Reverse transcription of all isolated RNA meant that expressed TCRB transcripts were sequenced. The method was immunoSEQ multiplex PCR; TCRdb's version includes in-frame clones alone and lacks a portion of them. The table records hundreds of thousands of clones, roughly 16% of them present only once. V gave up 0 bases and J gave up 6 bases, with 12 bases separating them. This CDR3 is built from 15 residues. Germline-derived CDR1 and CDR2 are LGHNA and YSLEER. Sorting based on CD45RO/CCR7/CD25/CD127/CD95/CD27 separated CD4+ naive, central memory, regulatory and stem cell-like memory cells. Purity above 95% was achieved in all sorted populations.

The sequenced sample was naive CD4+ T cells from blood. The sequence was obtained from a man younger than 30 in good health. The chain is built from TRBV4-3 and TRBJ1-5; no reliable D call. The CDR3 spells CASSQEVHFSQPQHF. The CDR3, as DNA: TGCGCCAGCAGCCAAGAAGTCCACTTCAGTCAGCCCCAGCATTTT.